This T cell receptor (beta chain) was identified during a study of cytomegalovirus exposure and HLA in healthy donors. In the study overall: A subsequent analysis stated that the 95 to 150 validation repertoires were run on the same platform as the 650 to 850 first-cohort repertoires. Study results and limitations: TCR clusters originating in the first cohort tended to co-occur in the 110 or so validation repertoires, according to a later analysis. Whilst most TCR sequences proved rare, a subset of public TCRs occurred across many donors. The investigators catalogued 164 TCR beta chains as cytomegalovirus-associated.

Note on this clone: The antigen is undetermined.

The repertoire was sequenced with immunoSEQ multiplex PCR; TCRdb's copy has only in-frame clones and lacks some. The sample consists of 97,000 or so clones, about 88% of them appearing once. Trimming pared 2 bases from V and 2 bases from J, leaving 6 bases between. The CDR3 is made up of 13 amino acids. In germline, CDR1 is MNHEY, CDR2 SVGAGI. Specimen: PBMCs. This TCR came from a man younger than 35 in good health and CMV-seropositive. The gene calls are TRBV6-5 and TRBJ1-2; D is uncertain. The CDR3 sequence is CASSYDTNYGYTF. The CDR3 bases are TGTGCCAGCAGTTACGACACAAACTATGGCTACACCTTC.